This TCR beta chain emerged from a study of regulatory T cells in long-lasting Graves disease. The CDR3 totals 12 residues. CDR1 is SQVTM, CDR2 ANQGSEA, per germline. Trimming removed 5 bases at V and 2 bases at J, with 10 bases between. HTBI primers from iRepertoire and Arm-PCR of CDR3 regions yielded the TCR beta libraries. TCRdb re-derived calls from the multiplex PCR reads in MiXCR, one entry per CDR3 protein. The sample consists of about 470,000 distinct CDR3 sequences, more than 20% of them appearing once. Time point given: persistent/refractory GD, antithyroid drugs over 5 years with positive TRAb. Scientists built the TCR library using RNA that was extracted from PBMCs. Patients with Graves' disease were diagnosed by American Thyroid Association guidelines. EDTA tubes collected roughly 9.6 milliliters of peripheral blood.

The specimen was peripheral blood mononuclear cells (PBMCs), collected when the disease was refractory, from a patient treated with antithyroid drugs. The rearrangement uses TRBV29-1 and TRBJ2-7; D is unresolved. This receptor was obtained from a female donor with Graves disease. CDR3 bases: TGCAGCGTTTCTGGGAATACCTACGAGCAGTACTTC. Encoded protein: CSVSGNTYEQYF.